The 21 T cell receptor beta chains below come from one sample, sequenced in a study of blood T cell repertoires in COVID-19. The repertoire was sequenced with immunoSEQ multiplex PCR; TCRdb's copy has only in-frame clones and lacks some. The sample consists of just over 150,000 clones, about 79% of them appearing once. Sequencing was performed on peripheral blood. Every receptor here comes from a woman in her forties or fifties with acute or convalescent COVID-19.

The chain is built from TRBV2 and TRBJ1-5; 8 bases agree with TRBD1. This CDR3 spans 15 amino acids. Per the germline V gene, CDR1 is SNHLY and CDR2 is FYNNEI. J was trimmed by 0 bases and V by 7 bases; bases with no gene match: 5. CDR3 in DNA: TGTGCCAGCAATCAGGGGGCGGGTAGCAATCAGCCCCAGCATTTT. This translates into CASNQGAGSNQPQHF. The full variable domain, rest sourced from reference TRBV2 and TRBJ1-5, is EPEVTQTPSHQVTQMGQEVILRCVPISNHLYFYWYRQILGQKVEFLVSFYNNEISEKSEIFDDQFSVERPDGSNFTLKIRSTKLEDSAMYFCASNQGAGSNQPQHFGDGTRLSIL.

In this sample, this clone turned up once. The chain recombines TRBV11-2 with TRBJ2-3, with TRBD2 identical over 8 bases. J lost 2 bases, V lost 5 bases, and 12 bases had no gene match. This CDR3 has 17 amino acids. CDR1 is SGHAT and CDR2 is FQNNGV in the germline V gene. This CDR3 is CASSPLSVAGPTDTQYF. In DNA, the CDR3 is TGTGCCAGCAGCCCCCTTAGTGTAGCGGGACCCACAGATACGCAGTATTTT.

This clone was recorded a few times. The chain has TRBV11-2 and TRBJ2-3, with 7 bases fitting TRBD2. V dropped 1 base and J dropped 1; count of bases not matched to a gene: 5. Looked up from germline, CDR1 is SGHAT and CDR2 is FQNNGV. There are 16 residues in the CDR3. The CDR3 spells CASSLGASGRTDTQYF. CDR3 coding DNA: TGTGCCAGCAGCTTAGGGGCTAGCGGACGCACAGATACGCAGTATTTT.

This chain uses TRBV4-3 with TRBJ1-2; D unclear. Trimming took off 2 bases at V and 3 bases at J, with 10 bases between the two ends. The germline V gene encodes CDR1 LGHNA and CDR2 YSLEER. CDR3 length: 14 residues. CDR3 amino acids: CASSQKSGDYGYTF. In DNA, the CDR3 is TGCGCCAGCAGCCAAAAATCGGGAGACTATGGCTACACCTTC.

The chain recombines TRBV7-9 with TRBJ2-3; D not certain. This CDR3 is 11 amino acids long. The germline V gene has CDR1 SEHNR and CDR2 FQNEAQ (reference sequence). V lost 6 bases, J lost 5 bases, and 6 bases lay in between. The CDR3 DNA follows: TGTGCCAGCAGTGCGAAAGATACGCAGTATTTT. This sequence encodes CASSAKDTQYF.

The chain couples TRBV5-5 to TRBJ2-5; no clear D gene. The CDR3 has 17 amino acids. Per the germline V gene, CDR1 is SGHKS and CDR2 is YYEKEE (reference sequence). Trimming cost V 1 base and J 4 bases, with 20 bases left between them. CDR3 nucleotides: TGTGCCAGCAGCTTGTGGCTTGGCCAGATCTCAACAGAGACCCAGTACTTC. Protein product: CASSLWLGQISTETQYF.

This sequence joins TRBV3-1 (or the pseudogene TRBV3-2) and TRBJ1-6; unclear D gene. With 3 bases removed from V and 0 bases from J, the gap between germline ends came to 21 bases. The CDR3 has 20 residues. Germline V CDR1 and CDR2: LGHDT, YNNKEL (reference sequence). The CDR3 DNA is TGTGCCAGCAGCCAGGCTTGCGACACCCGAAAGAGCTCCTATAATTCACCCCTCCACTTT. This gives the protein CASSQACDTRKSSYNSPLHF.

This chain uses TRBV6-1 with TRBJ2-7; TRBD2 agrees at 8 bases. CDR1 is MNHNS and CDR2 is SASEGT in the germline V gene. The CDR3 has 13 residues. V trimming: 3 bases; J trimming: 5 bases; junction bases outside the gene matches: 3. CDR3 coding DNA: TGTGCCAGCAGTGAGGGACTAGTCAACGAGCAGTACTTC. Protein: CASSEGLVNEQYF.

This clone appeared a few times. The chain joins TRBV6-2 or TRBV6-3 to TRBJ2-7; 8 nucleotides line up with TRBD2. The V segment lost 3 bases and the J segment 0 bases; nucleotides outside the gene matches: 7. The germline CDR1 and CDR2 sequences are MNHEY and SVGEGT. The CDR3 is made up of 16 amino acids. CDR3 nucleotides: TGTGCCAGCAGTTATGACGGGACTAGGGCCTCCTACGAGCAGTACTTC. This sequence encodes CASSYDGTRASYEQYF.

This chain connects TRBV6-2 or TRBV6-3 to TRBJ2-1; TRBD2 matches 11 bases. The CDR3 sequence is 16 residues long. Per the germline V gene, CDR1 is MNHEY and CDR2 is SVGEGT. The V segment lost 5 bases and the J segment 0 bases; nucleotides outside the gene matches: 3. The CDR3 DNA reads TGTGCCAGCAGTCAGGGACTAGCGGCCTCCTACAATGAGCAGTTCTTC. Its translation is CASSQGLAASYNEQFF.

V and J are TRBV28 and TRBJ2-2, with 9 positions matching TRBD1. In germline, CDR1 is MDHEN, CDR2 SYDVKM. This CDR3 spans 17 amino acids. Losses at the gene ends were 2 bases for V and 5 bases for J; bases not matched to a gene: 9. Here the CDR3 reads CASSLLQGALRTGELFF. The CDR3 nucleotides are TGTGCCAGCAGTTTACTACAGGGGGCGCTGAGGACCGGGGAGCTGTTTTTT.

The chain combines TRBV7-7 with TRBJ2-5; TRBD1 is a possible D gene (6 bases). Germline V gives CDR1 SSHAT, CDR2 FNYEAQ (reference sequence). V lost 2 bases and J lost 5, with 15 bases in between. The CDR3 covers 15 residues. This CDR3 reads CASSLNREKSETQYF. CDR3 DNA sequence: TGTGCCAGCAGCTTAAACAGGGAAAAGTCGGAGACCCAGTACTTC.

The V and J genes are TRBV11-3 and TRBJ2-7; 9 bases align to TRBD1. Germline assignment: CDR1 SGHNT and CDR2 YENEEA. After removal of 5 bases from V and 2 bases from J, the junction contained 7 bases not matched to a gene. CDR3 length: 15 amino acids. CDR3 bases: TGTGCCAGCAGCGTAGGACAGGGGTTTACCTACGAGCAGTACTTC. Residues: CASSVGQGFTYEQYF.

This chain's CDR3 is CASSIDRANYEQYF. CDR3 bases: TGTGCCAGTAGTATTGACAGGGCGAACTACGAGCAGTACTTC. The gene calls are TRBV19 and TRBJ2-7; 7 positions agree with TRBD1. V was pared by 3 bases and J by 3 bases, with 5 bases of the junction left unmatched. The length of the CDR3 is 14 residues. Germline CDR1 is LNHDA and CDR2 is SQIVND (reference sequence). The full variable domain, its missing parts supplied by reference TRBV19 and TRBJ2-7, is DGGITQSPKYLFRKEGQNVTLSCEQNLNHDAMYWYRQDPGQGLRLIYYSQIVNDFQKGDIAEGYSVSREKKESFPLTVTSAQKNPTAFYLCASSIDRANYEQYFGPGTRLTVT.

The J gene is TRBJ2-7, the V gene TRBV3-1 (or the pseudogene TRBV3-2); 8 nucleotides match TRBD1. The CDR3 is made up of 15 amino acids. The junction had 8 bases not matched to a gene; V was cut back by 1 base and J by 6 bases. CDR1 is LGHDT, CDR2 YNNKEL, per germline (reference sequence). In nucleotides, the CDR3 is TGTGCCAGCAGCCAAGGTTACCAGGGGGCGGGCGAGCAGTACTTC. Encoded protein: CASSQGYQGAGEQYF.

This sequence joins TRBV5-1 and TRBJ2-2; D is possibly TRBD1 (5 bases). Germline CDR1 SGHRS, CDR2 YFSETQ. The CDR3 consists of 14 residues. Trimming left V 4 bases short and J 3 bases short, with 10 bases between. The CDR3 loop is CASSPDRDTGELFF. The CDR3 DNA reads as TGCGCCAGCAGCCCTGACAGAGACACCGGGGAGCTGTTTTTT.

The genes are TRBV19 and TRBJ1-5; no clear D. Per the germline V gene, CDR1 is LNHDA and CDR2 is SQIVND (reference sequence). The V end was cut by 6 bases, the J end by 3 bases, with 21 bases between. The CDR3 consists of 17 residues. This CDR3 is CASSAPARDWYNQPQHF. The CDR3 nucleotides read TGTGCCAGTAGCGCGCCTGCTCGGGATTGGTACAATCAGCCCCAGCATTTT.

The chain is built from TRBV9 and TRBJ2-5; 15 nucleotides agree with TRBD2. V lost 4 bases to trimming and J lost 0 bases; unmatched junction nucleotides: 4. Germline loops: CDR1 SGDLS, CDR2 YYNGEE. The CDR3 runs to 17 residues. CDR3 amino acids: CASSKRTSGGDQETQYF. The CDR3 DNA reads as TGTGCCAGCAGCAAAAGGACTAGCGGGGGGGACCAAGAGACCCAGTACTTC. Full variable domain (missing parts from reference TRBV9 and TRBJ2-5): DSGVTQTPKHLITATGQRVTLRCSPRSGDLSVYWYQQSLDQGLQFLIQYYNGEERAKGNILERFSAQQFPDLHSELNLSSLELGDSALYFCASSKRTSGGDQETQYFGPGTRLLVL.

The chain is built from TRBV19 and TRBJ1-6; D not resolved. The germline V gene encodes CDR1 LNHDA and CDR2 SQIVND (reference sequence). There are 14 residues in the CDR3. Deletions cut 4 bases from V and 7 bases from J, with 11 bases between. The CDR3 is CASSTGRWNSPLHF. The CDR3 DNA is TGTGCCAGTAGTACAGGAAGGTGGAATTCACCCCTCCACTTT.

As DNA, the CDR3 is TGTGCCAGCAGCTTAGCGCGGTACAATGAGCAGTTCTTC. Translated, it gives CASSLARYNEQFF. The chain uses TRBV11-2 and TRBJ2-1; D not certain. The CDR3 has 13 residues. Trimming removed 1 base at V and 4 bases at J, with 5 bases between. Germline assignment: CDR1 SGHAT and CDR2 FQNNGV.

This chain's CDR3 is CASSRTGTGAHEQYF. The CDR3 nucleotides read TGTGCCAGCAGCCGGACCGGGACAGGGGCCCACGAGCAGTACTTC. The chain uses TRBV7-2 and TRBJ2-7, with 10 bases matching TRBD1. CDR1 SGHTA and CDR2 FQGNSA come from the germline V gene. CDR3 length: 15 residues. Unmatched junction bases numbered 9, after V lost 5 bases and J lost 5 bases.